The next 22 T cell receptor beta chains were all read from a single sample in a study of cytomegalovirus exposure and HLA in healthy donors. PCR involved 60 Vbeta and 13 Jbeta primers. The repertoire was sequenced with immunoSEQ multiplex PCR; TCRdb's copy has only in-frame clones and lacks some. Of some 90,000 clones listed, about four fifths were seen once; the top ten hold around 32%. Sequencing was done on a sample of PBMCs. These receptors all stem from a man aged 50 to 59 in good health and CMV-seropositive.

The rearrangement links TRBV7-2 to TRBJ2-7; 7 bases fit TRBD2. The CDR3 sequence is 14 residues long. CDR1 is SGHTA, CDR2 FQGNSA, per germline. Trimming took 1 base from V and 1 from J; bases not matched to a gene: 1. Written as DNA, the CDR3 is TGTGCCAGCAGCTTAGACGGGGGGTCCTACGAGCAGTACTTC. It yields the protein CASSLDGGSYEQYF.

As regards this clone: The same CDR3 arises from other DNA sequences in this sample as well. This chain joins TRBV6-5 and TRBJ1-1; D is uncertain. Trimming cost V 0 bases and J 3 bases, with 11 bases left between them. This CDR3 has 15 residues. Looked up from germline, CDR1 is MNHEY and CDR2 is SVGAGI. The CDR3 DNA sequence: TGTGCCAGCAGTTACTCCGATAGATTGGACACTGAAGCTTTCTTT. Its protein product is CASSYSDRLDTEAFF.

V and J are TRBV7-9 and TRBJ2-5, with D possibly matching TRBD1 (6 bases). From germline, CDR1 is SEHNR and CDR2 FQNEAQ (reference sequence). The CDR3 is 15 residues long. V gave up 1 base and J gave up 4 bases, with 13 bases separating them. CDR3 residues: CASSLGTALGETQYF. In DNA, the CDR3 is TGTGCCAGCAGCTTAGGGACAGCCCTTGGAGAGACCCAGTACTTC. Drawing the rest from reference TRBV7-9 and TRBJ2-5, the complete variable domain is DTGVSQNPRHKITKRGQNVTFRCDPISEHNRLYWYRQTLGQGPEFLTYFQNEAQLEKSRLLSDRFSAERPKGSFSTLEIQRTEQGDSAMYLCASSLGTALGETQYFGPGTRLLVL.

The chain carries TRBV18 and TRBJ2-3; D unclear. Germline V lookup: CDR1 KGHSH, CDR2 LQKENI. This CDR3 has 13 residues. Trimming took 4 bases from V and 2 from J, leaving 7 bases between them. In DNA, the CDR3 is TGTGCCAGCTCACTAGTTGACACAGATACGCAGTATTTT. It yields the protein CASSLVDTDTQYF.

This clone was found a few times. The rearrangement joins TRBV5-5 to TRBJ2-7; no clear D. CDR3 length: 11 amino acids. V was shortened by 4 bases and J by 7 bases, with 9 bases between the two germline ends. Germline V CDR1 and CDR2: SGHKS, YYEKEE (reference sequence). Here the CDR3 reads CASSRLPEQYF. The CDR3 DNA is TGTGCCAGCAGCCGGTTACCGGAGCAGTACTTC.

V gene TRBV5-6 combines with J gene TRBJ1-2, with D possibly TRBD1 on 5 matching bases. Germline V gene sequence: CDR1 SGHDT, CDR2 YYEEEE. This CDR3 contains 13 residues. Between the trimmed V and J ends, which lost 2 bases and 7 bases, there was a span of 12 bases. The CDR3, as DNA: TGTGCCAGCAGCTTAGGCTCAGGGTCTGGCTACACCTTC. Translating gives CASSLGSGSGYTF.

Concerning this clone itself: The junction does not match germline at one end; this may be a read error. The V gene is TRBV7-3, the J gene TRBJ2-7, with a tentative D call TRBD2 (6 bases). Germline loops: CDR1 SGHTA, CDR2 FQGTGA. The CDR3 consists of 15 residues. The chain's CDR3 is CSSSLSGGSSYEQYF. The CDR3 region has the DNA TGTTCCAGCAGCTTAAGTGGGGGGTCGAGCTACGAGCAGTACTTC.

The J gene is TRBJ2-1, the V gene TRBV5-1, with unresolved D. Germline CDR1 SGHRS, CDR2 YFSETQ. Trimming removed 1 base from V and 7 bases from J, with 15 bases in between. The length of the CDR3 is 15 residues. In nucleotides, the CDR3 is TGCGCCAGCAGCTTGACTGCGGTCAGTCCGAATGAGCAGTTCTTC. It codes for CASSLTAVSPNEQFF.

This clone came up a few times. This rearrangement joins TRBV6-6 to TRBJ2-1, with TRBD2 matching 9 bases. The germline V gene has CDR1 MNHNY and CDR2 SVGAGI (reference sequence). The CDR3 is 14 amino acids. V was pared by 1 base and J by 8 bases, with 3 bases of the junction left unmatched. The CDR3 region is CASSYLAGEDEQFF. CDR3 nucleotide sequence: TGTGCCAGCAGTTACTTAGCGGGAGAGGATGAGCAGTTCTTC.

This clone was picked up one time. The gene calls are TRBV11-2 and TRBJ2-5; 11 nucleotides agree with TRBD2. This CDR3 contains 17 residues. Germline lookup yields CDR1 SGHAT and CDR2 FQNNGV. V dropped 5 bases and J dropped 1; count of bases not matched to a gene: 9. CDR3 nucleotide sequence: TGTGCCAGCAGCCGGACTGGGGGACTAGCGGCCCAAGAGACCCAGTACTTC. Encoded protein: CASSRTGGLAAQETQYF.

The chain recombines TRBV18 with TRBJ2-5; 10 nucleotides align to TRBD1. V trimming: 8 bases; J trimming: 3 bases; junction bases outside the gene matches: 3. The germline CDR1 and CDR2 sequences are KGHSH and LQKENI. The CDR3 runs to 13 residues. DNA for the CDR3: TGTGCCAGCGGAGGGACAGGGGAAGAGACCCAGTACTTC. Its translation: CASGGTGEETQYF.

The chain carries TRBV7-2 and TRBJ1-1; no reliable D call. This CDR3 region has 15 residues. Per the germline V gene, CDR1 is SGHTA and CDR2 is FQGNSA. Deletions cut 3 bases from V and 5 bases from J, with 16 bases between. The CDR3 reads CASSLGWAGSTEAFF. CDR3 nucleotides: TGTGCCAGCAGCTTGGGCTGGGCGGGCTCAACTGAAGCTTTCTTT.

The chain couples TRBV7-3 to TRBJ2-5; 9 nucleotides align to TRBD1. Germline-derived CDR1 and CDR2 are SGHTA and FQGTGA. There are 14 residues in the CDR3. Trimming removed 4 bases from V and 4 bases from J; junction bases left unmatched: 4. CDR3 nucleotide sequence: TGTGCCAGCAGCTCACAGGGGGCATCAGAGACCCAGTACTTC. Translating gives CASSSQGASETQYF.

The chain employs TRBV29-1 and TRBJ2-5; no reliable D call. Germline V lookup: CDR1 SQVTM, CDR2 ANQGSEA. The V gene lost 1 base and the J gene lost 0 bases, with 9 bases spanning the gap. The length of the CDR3 is 14 residues. CDR3 loop: CSVEGIADQETQYF. The DNA of the CDR3 is TGCAGCGTTGAAGGAATAGCAGACCAAGAGACCCAGTACTTC.

The rearrangement uses TRBV15 and TRBJ2-1; TRBD2 matches at 12 bases. Germline assignment: CDR1 LNHNV and CDR2 YYDKDF (reference sequence). The trim removed 0 bases at V and 13 bases at J, leaving 10 bases unmatched. The CDR3 spans 16 residues. In DNA form, the CDR3 reads TGTGCCACCAGCAGAGATATAGGTCTAGCGGGAGGGCCACAGTTCTTC. Protein sequence: CATSRDIGLAGGPQFF.

The V and J genes are TRBV2 and TRBJ1-5, with TRBD1 as a possible D gene (6 bases). From germline, CDR1 is SNHLY and CDR2 FYNNEI. The V end lost 6 bases, the J end lost 7 bases, and 16 bases lay between the germline ends. The CDR3 sequence is 14 residues long. The DNA for the CDR3 is TGTGCCAGCAGCGCCGAACAGGGAATCCAGCCCCAGCATTTT. This encodes CASSAEQGIQPQHF. The full variable domain, with the rest looked up from reference TRBV2 and TRBJ1-5, is EPEVTQTPSHQVTQMGQEVILRCVPISNHLYFYWYRQILGQKVEFLVSFYNNEISEKSEIFDDQFSVERPDGSNFTLKIRSTKLEDSAMYFCASSAEQGIQPQHFGDGTRLSIL.

The chain recombines TRBV6-1 with TRBJ2-2; D unclear. V dropped 7 bases and J dropped 8 bases, with 8 bases sitting between them. The germline V gene encodes CDR1 MNHNS and CDR2 SASEGT. This CDR3 spans 11 amino acids. The CDR3 spells CASTREGELFF. In DNA, the CDR3 is TGTGCCAGCACTCGAGAGGGGGAGCTGTTTTTT.

V gene TRBV5-4 combines with J gene TRBJ2-7; D uncertain. Trimming removed 2 bases at V and 3 bases at J, with 12 bases between. Germline CDR1 and CDR2: SGHNT and YYREEE (reference sequence). The CDR3 runs to 14 residues. CDR3 amino acids: CASSFPRFSYEQYF. CDR3 sequence (DNA): TGTGCCAGCAGCTTCCCTAGATTTAGCTACGAGCAGTACTTC.

This chain joins TRBV19 and TRBJ1-1; maybe TRBD1 (5 bases). The CDR3 length is 13 residues. Trimming took off 11 bases at V and 8 bases at J, with 21 bases between the two ends. Germline-derived CDR1 and CDR2 are LNHDA and SQIVND (reference sequence). The CDR3 spells CAVGGADLKEAFF. DNA for the CDR3: TGTGCCGTTGGTGGGGCGGATCTAAAGGAAGCTTTCTTT.

Of note for this clone: A read error may account for a junction end that differs from germline. The V gene is TRBV11-3, the J gene TRBJ2-6, with D possibly matching TRBD1 (6 bases). The V gene's germline CDR1 is SGHNT and CDR2 YENEEA. This CDR3 contains 18 residues. In nucleotides, the CDR3 is TGTGCCAGCAGCTTAGGGCCAGGGGCCCACTCTGGGGCCAACGGCCTGACTTTC. Protein product: CASSLGPGAHSGANGLTF.

The V gene is TRBV5-1, the J gene TRBJ2-3, with TRBD2 identical over 11 bases. V lost 1 base to trimming and J lost 4 bases; unmatched junction nucleotides: 8. The CDR3 runs 17 residues. Germline CDR1 reads SGHRS; CDR2 reads YFSETQ. CDR3 in DNA: TGCGCCAGCAGCTTGAACCTAGCGGGAGGTGGTGCAGATACGCAGTATTTT. Translated, it gives CASSLNLAGGGADTQYF.

This clone was seen only a few times. The rearrangement uses TRBV5-6 and TRBJ2-3; 11 bases align to TRBD1. V dropped 3 bases and J dropped 6; count of bases not matched to a gene: 0. Germline V gene lookup returns CDR1 SGHDT and CDR2 YYEEEE. This CDR3 has 13 amino acids. CDR3 DNA: TGTGCCAGCAGCTGGGACAGGGGGGATACGCAGTATTTT. It specifies CASSWDRGDTQYF. Complete variable domain (other parts from reference TRBV5-6 and TRBJ2-3): DAGVTQSPTHLIKTRGQQVTLRCSPKSGHDTVSWYQQALGQGPQFIFQYYEEEERQRGNFPDRFSGHQFPNYSSELNVNALLLGDSALYLCASSWDRGDTQYFGPGTRLTVL.